This TCR beta chain was found in a study of regulatory T cells in long-lasting Graves disease. The time point denotes: persistent/refractory GD, antithyroid drugs over 5 years with positive TRAb. RNA isolated from PBMCs was used to make the TCR library. The ends were cut back, 0 bases at V and 4 bases at J, with 5 bases in the middle. Looked up from germline, CDR1 is SGHDT and CDR2 is YYEEEE. The CDR3 has 13 residues. HTBI primers from iRepertoire and Arm-PCR of CDR3 regions yielded the TCR beta libraries. TCRdb ran MiXCR on the multiplex PCR reads and lists one entry per CDR3 protein. Seen here are some 470,000 distinct CDR3 sequences, roughly 21% observed once, and the top ten hold approximately 6.4%.

This receptor was obtained from a female donor with Graves disease. The chain has TRBV5-6 and TRBJ1-3; D call uncertain. The material sequenced was peripheral blood mononuclear cells (PBMCs), taken when the disease was refractory, from a patient treated with antithyroid drugs. The CDR3 is CASSLDLGNTIYF. CDR3 sequence (DNA): TGTGCCAGCAGCTTGGATCTAGGAAACACCATATATTTT.